These 15 T cell receptor beta chains were all obtained from the same sample, sequenced in a study of blood T cell repertoires in COVID-19. Assay used: immunoSEQ multiplex PCR; TCRdb lists only in-frame clones, some missing. Of 160,000 or so clones in the sample, 81% were seen once. The sample consisted of peripheral blood. These TCRs come from a human donor in a cohort sampled during active COVID-19.

The CDR3 bases are TGTGCCAGCAGTTACGGACGGCGGGAGGGCCCTCGCGAGCAGTACTTC. Protein sequence: CASSYGRREGPREQYF. V gene TRBV6-2 or TRBV6-3 combines with J gene TRBJ2-7; 9 nucleotides agree with TRBD2. The germline V gene has CDR1 MNHEY and CDR2 SVGEGT. The CDR3 contains 16 residues. After removal of 2 bases from V and 6 bases from J, the junction contained 11 bases not matched to a gene.

J is TRBJ2-7 and V is TRBV14; D uncertain. The V end was cut by 1 base, the J end by 6 bases, with 10 bases between. This CDR3 region has 13 residues. Germline assignment: CDR1 SGHDN and CDR2 FVKESK. The CDR3 protein is CASSQVRSFEQYF. For the CDR3, the DNA is TGTGCCAGCAGCCAAGTACGCAGTTTCGAGCAGTACTTC.

The chain joins TRBV6-5 to TRBJ2-5; D uncertain. Trimming left V 6 bases short and J 5 bases short, with 16 bases between. From germline, CDR1 is MNHEY and CDR2 SVGAGI. This CDR3 has 14 residues. As DNA, the CDR3 is TGTGCCAGCAGAAGGAGTGGGTCCTGGGAGACCCAGTACTTC. It translates to CASRRSGSWETQYF.

This clone was seen more than once but under ten times. This chain links TRBV9 with TRBJ1-2; D perhaps matches TRBD1 (5 bases). Germline values: CDR1 SGDLS, CDR2 YYNGEE. The CDR3 extends over 15 amino acids. V was pared by 0 bases and J by 4 bases, with 13 bases between. The CDR3 is CASSVAGLGSYGYTF. The CDR3 region has the DNA TGTGCCAGCAGCGTAGCAGGGCTCGGGAGCTATGGCTACACCTTC.

V is TRBV6-2 or TRBV6-3 and J is TRBJ2-7; perhaps TRBD2 as D (5 bases). Trimming removed 2 bases at V and 1 base at J, with 15 bases between. This CDR3 has 16 residues. Per the germline V gene, CDR1 is MNHEY and CDR2 is SVGEGT. In DNA form, the CDR3 reads TGTGCCAGCAGTTACAAGGTACCAGGAGGATCCTACGAGCAGTACTTC. Translation: CASSYKVPGGSYEQYF.

J is TRBJ2-3 and V is TRBV7-2; D perhaps matches TRBD2 (6 bases). The CDR3 covers 14 residues. V was shortened by 5 bases and J by 3 bases, with 12 bases between the two germline ends. Germline V gives CDR1 SGHTA, CDR2 FQGNSA. The CDR3 DNA reads as TGTGCCAGCAGCCGGAGCGGGTGGACAGATACGCAGTATTTT. It specifies CASSRSGWTDTQYF.

This clone was counted only a few times. The chain carries TRBV5-4 and TRBJ1-2; 9 bases agree with TRBD1. This CDR3 is built from 15 residues. Germline lookup yields CDR1 SGHNT and CDR2 YYREEE (reference sequence). Losses at the gene ends were 4 bases for V and 3 bases for J; bases not matched to a gene: 7. DNA of the CDR3: TGTGCCAGCAGCACCGGGGACAGGGTCGACTATGGCTACACCTTC. This codes for CASSTGDRVDYGYTF.

This clone was detected a few times. The chain couples TRBV28 to TRBJ2-7; 7 bases agree with TRBD1. The CDR3 extends over 14 amino acids. CDR1 is MDHEN, CDR2 SYDVKM, per germline. V shed 4 bases and J 2 bases; nucleotides not matched to a gene: 5. CDR3 sequence (DNA): TGTGCCAGCAGTTCAGGGGACAGCACCTACGAGCAGTACTTC. This encodes CASSSGDSTYEQYF.

The genes are TRBV14 and TRBJ1-1, with D unresolved. This CDR3 contains 14 residues. Trimming left V 1 base short and J 5 bases short, with 11 bases between. The germline gives CDR1 SGHDN, CDR2 FVKESK. The DNA of the CDR3 is TGTGCCAGCAGCCAAGTGGTTACGGGAACTGAAGCTTTCTTT. It translates to CASSQVVTGTEAFF.

The genes are TRBV30 and TRBJ1-1, with a weak D call TRBD1 (5 bases). This CDR3 has 15 residues. V lost 1 base and J 4 bases, leaving 16 bases between the germline ends. Germline V gene data show CDR1 as GTSNPN and CDR2 as SVGIG (reference sequence). For the CDR3, the DNA is TGTGCCTGGAGTGCGGTGGGGGGAGGGAGCACTGAAGCTTTCTTT. This gives the protein CAWSAVGGGSTEAFF.

This clone was detected a few times. The J gene is TRBJ2-2, the V gene TRBV24-1; unclear D gene. The CDR3 totals 15 residues. The germline V gene has CDR1 KGHDR and CDR2 SFDVKD. Trimming shortened V by 7 bases and J by 0 bases, and 11 bases separated the two germline ends. The CDR3 DNA reads as TGTGCCACCAGACTGAGTGCGGCGAACACCGGGGAGCTGTTTTTT. This encodes CATRLSAANTGELFF.

This rearrangement joins TRBV6-2 or TRBV6-3 to TRBJ1-2; TRBD1 aligns across 7 bases. V dropped 6 bases and J dropped 4; count of bases not matched to a gene: 5. The V gene's germline CDR1 is MNHEY and CDR2 SVGEGT. The CDR3 sequence is 13 residues long. The CDR3: CASSDTGVYGYTF. The DNA of the CDR3 is TGTGCCAGCAGCGACACAGGGGTCTATGGCTACACCTTC.

This chain joins TRBV4-3 and TRBJ1-2; 8 bases match TRBD1. V was clipped by 0 bases and J by 6 bases; unmatched bases: 3. The CDR3 is 14 amino acids. Germline values: CDR1 LGHNA, CDR2 YSLEER. The CDR3 sequence is CASSQEARGHGYTF. Written as DNA, the CDR3 is TGCGCCAGCAGCCAAGAGGCCAGGGGGCATGGCTACACCTTC.

V usage is TRBV30 and J usage is TRBJ2-1; perhaps TRBD2 as D (6 bases). This CDR3 has 15 residues. The ends were cut back, 4 bases at V and 3 bases at J, with 16 bases in the middle. The germline V gene encodes CDR1 GTSNPN and CDR2 SVGIG (reference sequence). The CDR3 here is CAWTPLGEDYNEQFF. The DNA for the CDR3 is TGTGCCTGGACTCCCCTAGGGGAGGACTACAATGAGCAGTTCTTC.

The chain has TRBV3-1 (or the pseudogene TRBV3-2) and TRBJ2-7; D gene unclear. V was clipped by 1 base and J by 4 bases, with 2 bases between them. The CDR3 loop spans 11 amino acids. Germline loops: CDR1 LGHDT, CDR2 YNNKEL (reference sequence). The CDR3 nucleotides are TGTGCCAGCAGCCAAGTATACGAGCAGTACTTC. Translation: CASSQVYEQYF.